These T cell receptor beta chains were read from a single sample in a study of blood T cell repertoires in COVID-19. Assay: immunoSEQ multiplex PCR; the TCRdb copy retains only in-frame clones and omits some. The table records about 80,000 clones, over 70% of them present only once. Sequencing was performed on peripheral blood. These receptors were obtained from a human donor in a cohort sampled during active COVID-19. Each CDR3 is given with its conserved first and last residue. D genes are given only for firm matches. Size values are once, few and many counts, or a class for expanded clones, and some rows have none.

v_gene: TRBV4-1; d_gene: TRBD1; abundance: many; j_gene: TRBJ1-1; CDR3aa: CASTLLTGTGEGTEAFF; CDR3nt: TGCGCCAGCACTCTATTAACCGGGACAGGGGAGGGGACTGAAGCTTTCTTT
v_gene: TRBV7-9; d_gene: .; abundance: many; j_gene: TRBJ1-6; CDR3aa: CASSLDRLNNSPLHF; CDR3nt: TGTGCCAGCAGCTTAGACAGGCTCAATAATTCACCCCTCCACTTT
v_gene: TRBV5-4; d_gene: .; abundance: .; j_gene: TRBJ1-2; CDR3aa: CASSLTIGDYGYTF; CDR3nt: TGTGCCAGCAGCCTAACAATAGGGGACTATGGCTACACCTTC
v_gene: TRBV5-1; d_gene: .; abundance: .; j_gene: TRBJ2-1; CDR3aa: CASRPGGRDPYNEQFF; CDR3nt: TGCGCCAGCAGACCCGGAGGGCGGGACCCCTACAATGAGCAGTTCTTC
v_gene: TRBV7-9; d_gene: TRBD1; abundance: .; j_gene: TRBJ1-1; CDR3aa: CASSLVGQGASTEAFF; CDR3nt: TGTGCCAGCAGCTTAGTGGGGCAGGGGGCGAGCACTGAAGCTTTCTTT
v_gene: TRBV10-2; d_gene: TRBD1; abundance: .; j_gene: TRBJ2-3; CDR3aa: CASSRGTDWGTDTQYF; CDR3nt: TGCGCCAGCAGTAGGGGGACAGACTGGGGGACAGATACGCAGTATTTT
v_gene: TRBV6-5; d_gene: TRBD1; abundance: .; j_gene: TRBJ1-2; CDR3aa: CAAIERTGVLFGYTF; CDR3nt: TGTGCCGCCATTGAACGGACAGGGGTCTTGTTTGGCTACACCTTC
v_gene: TRBV21-1; d_gene: .; abundance: once; j_gene: TRBJ2-1; CDR3aa: CASTRRGSGSSYNEQFF; CDR3nt: TGTGCCAGCACCCGAAGGGGTAGCGGGAGCTCCTACAATGAGCAGTTCTTC
v_gene: TRBV4-1; d_gene: .; abundance: .; j_gene: TRBJ1-1; CDR3aa: CASIGVFGAEAFF; CDR3nt: TGCGCCAGCATAGGGGTTTTTGGGGCTGAAGCTTTCTTT
v_gene: TRBV10-3; d_gene: TRBD1; abundance: .; j_gene: TRBJ2-5; CDR3aa: CAISDQGAREYQETQYF; CDR3nt: TGTGCCATCAGTGACCAGGGGGCGAGGGAGTACCAAGAGACCCAGTACTTC
v_gene: TRBV9; d_gene: .; abundance: .; j_gene: TRBJ2-3; CDR3aa: CASSPWAGVISTDTQYF; CDR3nt: TGTGCCAGCAGCCCTTGGGCAGGGGTGATTAGCACAGATACGCAGTATTTT
v_gene: TRBV6-6; d_gene: TRBD1; abundance: .; j_gene: TRBJ1-4; CDR3aa: CASSFAPGQGEKLFF; CDR3nt: TGTGCCAGCAGTTTTGCCCCGGGACAGGGCGAAAAACTGTTTTTT
v_gene: TRBV6-5; d_gene: TRBD2; abundance: .; j_gene: TRBJ2-7; CDR3aa: CASSYSMGGRHYEQYF; CDR3nt: TGTGCCAGCAGTTACTCGATGGGCGGGAGACACTACGAGCAGTACTTC
v_gene: TRBV6-6; d_gene: TRBD1; abundance: .; j_gene: TRBJ2-3; CDR3aa: CASSRRQGQGADTQYF; CDR3nt: TGTGCCAGCAGTAGACGACAGGGCCAGGGTGCAGATACGCAGTATTTT
v_gene: TRBV11-2; d_gene: TRBD2; abundance: .; j_gene: TRBJ2-1; CDR3aa: CASSFGGAGEQFF; CDR3nt: TGTGCCAGCAGCTTCGGGGGGGCGGGTGAGCAGTTCTTC
v_gene: TRBV7-2; d_gene: TRBD2; abundance: .; j_gene: TRBJ2-5; CDR3aa: CASSPAGGRETQYF; CDR3nt: TGTGCCAGCAGCCCCGCGGGGGGCAGAGAGACCCAGTACTTC
v_gene: TRBV20-1; d_gene: .; abundance: .; j_gene: TRBJ1-6; CDR3aa: CSASGRSSYNSPLHF; CDR3nt: TGCAGTGCTAGTGGGAGGAGCTCCTATAATTCACCCCTCCACTTT
v_gene: TRBV27; d_gene: .; abundance: .; j_gene: TRBJ2-7; CDR3aa: CASRRRGFYEQYF; CDR3nt: TGTGCCAGCAGGAGACGGGGGTTCTACGAGCAGTACTTC
v_gene: TRBV7-2; d_gene: TRBD1; abundance: once; j_gene: TRBJ1-5; CDR3aa: CASSFGTGPKEPQHF; CDR3nt: TGTGCCAGCAGCTTCGGGACAGGGCCAAAAGAGCCCCAGCATTTT
v_gene: TRBV7-2; d_gene: .; abundance: .; j_gene: TRBJ1-2; CDR3aa: CASSLGRRGLSGYTF; CDR3nt: TGTGCCAGCAGCTTAGGACGGCGAGGGTTAAGTGGCTACACCTTC
v_gene: TRBV10-3; d_gene: TRBD2; abundance: .; j_gene: TRBJ2-3; CDR3aa: CAISLHRALKGLAAETSTDTQYF; CDR3nt: TGTGCCATAAGTCTCCACAGGGCCCTCAAGGGACTAGCGGCAGAGACTAGCACAGATACGCAGTATTTT
v_gene: TRBV7-6; d_gene: .; abundance: .; j_gene: TRBJ1-5; CDR3aa: CASSSTASNQPQHF; CDR3nt: TGTGCCAGCAGCTCGACAGCAAGCAATCAGCCCCAGCATTTT
v_gene: TRBV11-2; d_gene: .; abundance: .; j_gene: TRBJ2-2; CDR3aa: CASSSQLLAALSGELFF; CDR3nt: TGTGCCAGCAGCTCCCAACTACTAGCAGCCCTATCGGGGGAGCTGTTTTTT
v_gene: TRBV12-5; d_gene: TRBD1; abundance: few; j_gene: TRBJ2-5; CDR3aa: CASGFGTGQETQYF; CDR3nt: TGTGCTAGTGGTTTCGGGACAGGGCAAGAGACCCAGTACTTC
v_gene: TRBV7-9; d_gene: .; abundance: .; j_gene: TRBJ1-2; CDR3aa: CASIPGGYTF; CDR3nt: TGTGCCAGCATCCCAGGGGGCTACACCTTC
v_gene: TRBV5-1; d_gene: TRBD1; abundance: .; j_gene: TRBJ2-5; CDR3aa: CASTEGAPETQYF; CDR3nt: TGCGCCAGCACCGAGGGGGCCCCAGAGACCCAGTACTTC
v_gene: TRBV3-1/TRBV3-2; d_gene: .; abundance: .; j_gene: TRBJ2-3; CDR3aa: CASSQDYGERSTDTQYF; CDR3nt: TGTGCCAGCAGCCAAGATTACGGGGAGCGTAGCACAGATACGCAGTATTTT
v_gene: TRBV28; d_gene: TRBD2; abundance: .; j_gene: TRBJ2-1; CDR3aa: CASTLAAGAYNEQFF; CDR3nt: TGTGCCAGCACCCTCGCGGCGGGGGCCTACAATGAGCAGTTCTTC
v_gene: TRBV5-4; d_gene: TRBD1; abundance: .; j_gene: TRBJ2-7; CDR3aa: CASSLARDSPYEQYF; CDR3nt: TGTGCCAGCAGCTTGGCCCGGGACAGCCCCTACGAGCAGTACTTC